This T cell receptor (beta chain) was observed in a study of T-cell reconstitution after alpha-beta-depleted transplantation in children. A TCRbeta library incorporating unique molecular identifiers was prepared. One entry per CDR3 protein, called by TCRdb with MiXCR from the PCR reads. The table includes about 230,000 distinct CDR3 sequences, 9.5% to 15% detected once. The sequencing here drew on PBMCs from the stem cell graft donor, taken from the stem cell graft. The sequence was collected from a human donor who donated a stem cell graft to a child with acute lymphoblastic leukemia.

The CDR3 protein is CASSPPRQISSGNTIYF. The CDR3 region has the DNA TGTGCCAGCTCACCACCCAGGCAGATCTCTTCTGGAAACACCATATATTTT. V usage is TRBV18 and J usage is TRBJ1-3; D is uncertain. The CDR3 totals 17 residues. Germline lookup yields CDR1 KGHSH and CDR2 LQKENI. V dropped 0 bases and J dropped 1 base, with 13 bases sitting between them.